Presented here are 11 T cell receptor beta chains from one specimen sequenced in a study of T cells after yellow fever vaccination. One entry per CDR3 protein results from TCRdb running MiXCR on the 5' RACE reads. The sample holds nearly 70,000 distinct CDR3 sequences, about 7% seen once. The material was CD8+ T cells sorted from PBMCs, obtained approximately 47 days after the first yellow fever vaccination. The receptors were sampled from a man between 18 and 29 years old who received the YFV17D yellow fever vaccine.

This clonotype was recorded a few times. V gene TRBV30 combines with J gene TRBJ2-5, with D perhaps TRBD1 or TRBD2 (7 bases each). Trimming shortened V by 5 bases and J by 3 bases, and 16 bases separated the two germline ends. The CDR3 has 14 residues. The germline V gene encodes CDR1 GTSNPN and CDR2 SVGIG (reference sequence). CDR3 loop: CAWGFGGTEETQYF. The CDR3 DNA is TGTGCCTGGGGTTTCGGGGGGACAGAAGAGACCCAGTACTTC.

This clonotype was counted many times. The rearrangement joins TRBV9 to TRBJ1-1; no clear D gene. CDR3 length: 15 amino acids. V was pared by 3 bases and J by 4 bases, with 16 bases between. Germline lookup yields CDR1 SGDLS and CDR2 YYNGEE. The CDR3 nucleotides are TGTGCCAGCAGCGGACTTACAAGTTCAAGCACTGAAGCTTTCTTT. Amino acids: CASSGLTSSSTEAFF.

The chain has TRBV5-1 and TRBJ2-3, with unresolved D. CDR3 length equals 13 residues. Between the trimmed V and J ends, which lost 2 bases and 2 bases, there was a span of 6 bases. Germline V gene data show CDR1 as SGHRS and CDR2 as YFSETQ. The CDR3 reads CASSFTPTDTQYF. The DNA of the CDR3 is TGCGCCAGCAGCTTTACCCCCACAGATACGCAGTATTTT.

The rearrangement uses TRBV7-2 and TRBJ1-3; a weak D match, TRBD1 (5 bases). With 0 bases removed from V and 8 bases from J, the gap between germline ends came to 11 bases. The germline CDR1 and CDR2 sequences are SGHTA and FQGNSA. The CDR3 contains 14 residues. The CDR3 DNA reads TGTGCCAGCAGCTTAGCACTGGGGCCGGACACCATATATTTT. This encodes CASSLALGPDTIYF.

This clonotype has a count of ten or more. The chain combines TRBV15 with TRBJ2-7; tentatively, D is TRBD2 (5 bases). Germline V lookup: CDR1 LNHNV, CDR2 YYDKDF (reference sequence). There are 14 residues in the CDR3. Trimming stripped 6 bases from V and 2 bases from J, with 14 bases between. The DNA of the CDR3 is TGTGCCACCAGTAGCGACGTAGGCCCCTACGAGCAGTACTTC. It is translated as CATSSDVGPYEQYF.

Only a few counts were recorded for this clonotype. The rearrangement links TRBV12-3 or TRBV12-4 to TRBJ2-3; the D gene is possibly TRBD2 (6 bases). The V end was cut by 3 bases, the J end by 6 bases, with 16 bases between. The CDR3 length is 15 residues. The CDR3 is CASSLSGGVSDTQYF. The CDR3 DNA is TGTGCCAGCAGTTTGTCCGGGGGAGTCTCGGATACGCAGTATTTT.

Judged by abundance, this clonotype is medium-sized. V usage is TRBV29-1 and J usage is TRBJ2-7; no firm D call. The CDR3 consists of 12 residues. CDR1 and CDR2 from the germline V gene are SQVTM and ANQGSEA. The V and J ends lost 1 base and 5 bases respectively, with 9 bases between them. CDR3 in DNA: TGCAGCGTTGAAGTTCGGGCAGACGAGCAGTACTTC. Amino acids: CSVEVRADEQYF.

There are many counts of this clonotype. The chain combines TRBV27 with TRBJ2-7; D is ambiguous. V lost 2 bases and J lost 0, with 11 bases in between. Germline lookup yields CDR1 MNHEY and CDR2 SMNVEV (reference sequence). The CDR3 consists of 15 residues. CDR3 region: CASSLKGRVSYEQYF. For the CDR3, the DNA is TGTGCCAGCAGTTTAAAAGGTCGGGTCTCCTACGAGCAGTACTTC.

The DNA for the CDR3 is TGCGCCAGCAGCATCTATGAGACCCGGGACAGGGGGGTTATCGCTGAAGCTTTCTTT. The encoded protein is CASSIYETRDRGVIAEAFF. The V gene is TRBV5-1, the J gene TRBJ1-1, with 11 bases aligning to TRBD1. Per the germline V gene, CDR1 is SGHRS and CDR2 is YFSETQ. V trimming: 4 bases; J trimming: 6 bases; junction bases outside the gene matches: 20. The CDR3 covers 19 residues.

This clonotype appeared many times. The gene calls are TRBV4-1 and TRBJ2-5, with 7 bases identical to TRBD2. The J segment lost 4 bases and the V segment lost 4 bases, leaving 9 bases of the junction unmatched. CDR3 size: 15 residues. CDR1 and CDR2 (germline): MGHRA, YSYEKL. CDR3 sequence reads: CASSLRLAGVETQYF. CDR3 in DNA: TGCGCCAGCAGCCTGCGGTTGGCGGGGGTAGAGACCCAGTACTTC.

This chain links TRBV27 with TRBJ2-1; 7 bases map to TRBD2. The CDR3 extends over 17 amino acids. The V and J ends lost 4 bases and 0 bases, in that order; junction bases with no gene match: 9. CDR1 is MNHEY and CDR2 is SMNVEV in the germline V gene (reference sequence). The CDR3 DNA is TGTGCCAGCAGTTCCATCCTCGGGGGGAGCTCCTACAATGAGCAGTTCTTC. Translated, it gives CASSSILGGSSYNEQFF.